Listed here is a single TCR beta chain. The data are from a study of T cell responses to AZD1222 COVID-19 vaccine. The CDR3 has 18 amino acids. The V and J ends lost 6 bases and 9 bases, in that order; junction bases with no gene match: 20. Per germline, CDR1 SGHTA and CDR2 FQGNSA. TCRdb's copy holds only in-frame clones and misses some; the assay was immunoSEQ multiplex PCR. Here the sample spans 140,000 to 150,000 clones, about 92% being singletons. The J gene is TRBJ2-4, the V gene TRBV7-2; 10 positions agree with TRBD2. Sequenced material: peripheral blood, taken on day 0 of AZD1222 vaccination. This clonotype was obtained from an adult in good health. In nucleotides, the CDR3 is TGTGCCAGCAGTCGAAAAGGTTTGGCTAGCGGGGGCAATCCCATTCAGTACTTC. It is translated as CASSRKGLASGGNPIQYF.